This T cell receptor beta chain appears in the sequencing data of a study of immune evolution from preneoplasia to lung adenocarcinoma. General study findings and limits: Top clone frequencies peaked in normal lung, apparently declining through invasive adenocarcinoma.

The data were produced by immunoSEQ multiplex PCR, yet TCRdb's version contains in-frame clones alone and is incomplete. This sample has fewer than 13,000 clones; about four fifths occur once, and the top ten carry less than 3.5%. The junction had 12 bases not matched to a gene; V was cut back by 4 bases and J by 1 base. Germline V gene sequence: CDR1 GTSNPN, CDR2 SVGIG (reference sequence). The CDR3 extends over 17 amino acids. With regard to this clone: The antigen remains unidentified.

This receptor was obtained from a person aged 70 to 85 with lung adenocarcinoma. This chain connects TRBV30 to TRBJ1-1; 10 positions agree with TRBD1. The sample consisted of FFPE minimally invasive lung adenocarcinoma tissue. DNA for the CDR3: TGTGCCTGGAAATCCGGGACAGGGGTCGAGGAGAACACTGAAGCTTTCTTT. It encodes CAWKSGTGVEENTEAFF.